The TCR beta chain described here comes from a study of shared clonotypes between healthy human individuals. CD45RO negativity and positive selection for CCR7 defined naive CD8 cells, a population that excluded terminally differentiated effector memory CD45RA+ cells. The CDR3 consists of 12 residues. Looked up from germline, CDR1 is SNHLY and CDR2 is FYNNEI. Trimming cost V 6 bases and J 2 bases, with 2 bases left between them. Each PCR replicate from the sorted subsets contained about 200 ng DNA, which is about 30,000 T cell genomes. Profiling relied on immunoSEQ multiplex PCR, and the TCRdb table lists in-frame clones only, not all of them. This sample has around 600,000 clones, with 90% to 95% found just once.

The sequenced sample was naive CD8+ T cells sorted from blood. This clonotype was obtained from a woman in her 30s in good health. The V gene is TRBV2, the J gene TRBJ2-6; unclear D gene. CDR3 coding DNA: TGTGCCAGCAGCCCTGGGGCCAACGTCCTGACTTTC. The encoded protein is CASSPGANVLTF.